This T cell receptor (beta chain) originates from a study of human thymus T cells. Notes on this clone: Antigen: not known.

The repertoire was sequenced with immunoSEQ multiplex PCR; TCRdb's copy has only in-frame clones and lacks some. The top ten clones hold about 6.5% of a sample with 54,000 or so clones, about 94% of them seen once. Study results and caveats: Gene usage for V and J segments appeared biased in thymic and blood repertoires.

Donors were healthy Finnish babies undergoing corrective operations for congenital heart defects. During surgery, about 0.45-1 mL peripheral blood was drawn from four of eight donors. No fixed cell number was used; all available blood leukocytes supplied DNA. The sequence came from a boy younger than two with a congenital heart defect but otherwise immunologically healthy. The sequenced sample was blood.

The CDR3: CASSYGPSYGTEAFF. The CDR3 DNA is TGTGCCAGCAGTTACGGGCCCTCCTACGGCACTGAAGCTTTCTTT. This chain uses TRBV6-5 with TRBJ1-1, with no clear D. Trimming removed 2 bases at V and 4 bases at J, with 14 bases between. The germline V gene has CDR1 MNHEY and CDR2 SVGAGI. The CDR3 sequence is 15 residues long.